The rows below give T cell receptor beta chains drawn from one sample of a study of T cells after posttransplantation cyclophosphamide. Measured with immunoSEQ multiplex PCR; TCRdb has only the in-frame clones, and not every one. Of 6,000 to 7,500 clones listed, nearly 98% were seen once; the top ten hold 0.85%. The sequenced material came from memory CD4+ T cells sorted from PBMCs. The receptor set was obtained from a man between 35 and 55 years old in good health, CMV-negative, and a related stem cell transplant donor. The CDR3 runs from the conserved cysteine through the conserved F or W. A D gene is named only where the DNA matches it firmly. Clone size is shown for a subset of rows, as once, few, many or a class of expanded clone.

d_call	clone_size	v_call	j_call	cdr3_aa	cdr3_nt
-	-	TRBV27	TRBJ1-2	CASSPRSRGSGYTF	TGTGCCAGCAGTCCCCGATCGAGAGGATCTGGCTACACCTTC
-	-	TRBV28	TRBJ2-7	CASRIAGGSYEQYF	TGTGCCAGCAGGATCGCCGGGGGCTCCTACGAGCAGTACTTC
TRBD2	-	TRBV10-3	TRBJ2-6	CAISTGTSGFSGANVLTF	TGTGCCATTTCGACCGGGACTAGCGGTTTCTCTGGGGCCAACGTCCTGACTTTC
-	once	TRBV29-1	TRBJ2-7	CSVAESSSYEQYF	TGCAGCGTTGCAGAATCTTCGTCCTACGAGCAGTACTTC
-	-	TRBV7-2	TRBJ1-5	CASSLVTDNQPQHF	TGTGCCAGCAGCTTGGTGACAGACAATCAGCCCCAGCATTTT
TRBD2	-	TRBV5-1	TRBJ2-1	CASSLGASGTNEQFF	TGCGCCAGCAGCTTGGGCGCTAGCGGGACCAATGAGCAGTTCTTC
TRBD1	-	TRBV5-4	TRBJ2-7	CASSSPTGASSYEQYF	TGTGCCAGCAGCTCCCCGACAGGGGCTAGCTCCTACGAGCAGTACTTC
-	-	TRBV6-6	TRBJ1-3	CASSYVGGNGNTIYF	TGTGCCAGCAGTTACGTTGGGGGGAACGGAAACACCATATATTTT
-	-	TRBV27	TRBJ2-7	CASSFQVTGEQYF	TGTGCCAGCAGTTTCCAAGTTACTGGCGAGCAGTACTTC
-	-	TRBV6-1	TRBJ2-2	CASTLRNTGELFF	TGTGCCAGCACCTTGAGAAACACCGGGGAGCTGTTTTTT
-	-	TRBV20-1	TRBJ1-1	CSAETVEEAFF	TGCAGTGCTGAGACAGTTGAGGAAGCTTTCTTT
-	-	TRBV7-2	TRBJ2-3	CASSSVNGDTQYF	TGTGCCAGCAGCTCAGTAAATGGTGATACGCAGTATTTT
-	-	TRBV7-2	TRBJ1-3	CASSLVGGNSGNTIYF	TGTGCCAGCAGCTTAGTGGGGGGAAACTCTGGAAACACCATATATTTT
TRBD2	once	TRBV28	TRBJ2-5	CASSSAGGVTSGLQETQYF	TGTGCCAGCAGTTCCGCGGGTGGGGTAACTAGCGGGCTCCAAGAGACCCAGTACTTC
TRBD2	-	TRBV5-1	TRBJ2-1	CASSSVGSGSADEQFF	TGCGCCAGCAGCTCAGTGGGTAGCGGGAGTGCGGATGAGCAGTTCTTC
-	-	TRBV4-3	TRBJ1-3	CASSPVSGGNTIYF	TGCGCCAGCAGCCCGGTATCCGGGGGAAACACCATATATTTT
-	-	TRBV6-1	TRBJ1-1	CATSFKNTEAFF	TGTGCCACCTCGTTTAAAAACACTGAAGCTTTCTTT
TRBD2	-	TRBV6-1	TRBJ2-4	CASSGGLAGRSAKNIQYF	TGTGCCAGCAGTGGAGGACTAGCGGGACGGTCGGCCAAAAACATTCAGTACTTC
TRBD1	-	TRBV7-2	TRBJ1-1	CASSFSSGQGAEAFF	TGTGCCAGCAGCTTTTCGTCGGGACAGGGGGCTGAAGCTTTCTTT
TRBD1	-	TRBV5-4	TRBJ2-4	CASSGGQYKNIQYF	TGTGCCAGCAGCGGGGGACAGTACAAAAACATTCAGTACTTC
TRBD2	-	TRBV29-1	TRBJ2-7	CSVESASGTYEQYF	TGCAGCGTTGAGTCCGCTAGCGGGACCTACGAGCAGTACTTC
TRBD1	-	TRBV6-6	TRBJ2-3	CASSRGDTQYF	TGTGCCAGCAGCAGGGGGGATACGCAGTATTTT
TRBD1	-	TRBV27	TRBJ2-2	CASSPWTGYNTGELFF	TGTGCCAGCAGTCCGTGGACAGGGTATAATACCGGGGAGCTGTTTTTT
-	-	TRBV6-6	TRBJ2-3	CASSIGLHTDTQYF	TGTGCCAGCAGCATAGGACTGCACACAGATACGCAGTATTTT
-	-	TRBV19	TRBJ1-1	CASTLATPEAFF	TGTGCCAGTACCCTAGCAACACCAGAAGCTTTCTTT
TRBD2	-	TRBV2	TRBJ2-2	CASSSLGRGGTGELFF	TGTGCCAGCAGTTCCCTCGGGAGGGGAGGAACCGGGGAGCTGTTTTTT
TRBD1	-	TRBV27	TRBJ1-4	CASSNDRGVEKLFF	TGTGCCAGCAGTAACGACAGGGGAGTTGAAAAACTGTTTTTT
TRBD2	-	TRBV7-7	TRBJ2-5	CASSLGTSGRQETQYF	TGTGCCAGCAGCCTCGGGACTAGCGGACGCCAAGAGACCCAGTACTTC
-	-	TRBV5-4	TRBJ2-3	CASSLGPSSTDTQYF	TGTGCCAGCAGCTTGGGTCCTAGCAGCACAGATACGCAGTATTTT
TRBD2	-	TRBV9	TRBJ2-7	CASSQTSGTYEQYF	TGTGCCAGCAGCCAGACTAGCGGAACCTACGAGCAGTACTTC
-	once	TRBV28	TRBJ1-3	CASSSSGDGGNTIYF	TGTGCCAGCAGTTCCTCAGGGGACGGTGGAAACACCATATATTTT
TRBD1	-	TRBV27	TRBJ2-4	CASSLGTGRRGKNIQYF	TGTGCCAGCAGTCTCGGGACAGGCCGCAGGGGCAAAAACATTCAGTACTTC
TRBD2	-	TRBV4-3	TRBJ2-7	CASSQEAGGTSSYEQYF	TGCGCCAGCAGCCAAGAAGCGGGGGGGACTAGCAGCTACGAGCAGTACTTC
TRBD2	once	TRBV6-4	TRBJ2-7	CASSDRGLAGGQRFYEQYF	TGTGCCAGCAGTGACCGGGGACTAGCGGGAGGGCAGAGATTCTACGAGCAGTACTTC
TRBD1	-	TRBV4-1	TRBJ2-7	CASSRDRGPYEQYF	TGCGCCAGCAGCCGTGACAGGGGGCCCTACGAGCAGTACTTC
-	-	TRBV19	TRBJ2-2	CASDRSHTGELFF	TGTGCCAGCGACAGGAGCCACACCGGGGAGCTGTTTTTT
-	-	TRBV30	TRBJ1-5	CAWSRGDTTNQPQHF	TGTGCCTGGAGTCGGGGGGATACCACCAATCAGCCCCAGCATTTT
-	-	TRBV5-1	TRBJ2-1	CASSLGLDLNEQFF	TGCGCCAGCAGCTTGGGGCTAGATTTGAATGAGCAGTTCTTC
-	-	TRBV7-9	TRBJ1-2	CASSAQASYGYTF	TGTGCCAGCAGCGCCCAAGCGTCCTATGGCTACACCTTC
TRBD2	-	TRBV11-3	TRBJ2-5	CASSRSGDQETQYF	TGTGCCAGCAGTCGTAGCGGGGACCAAGAGACCCAGTACTTC
TRBD2	-	TRBV30	TRBJ2-7	CAWRNKRLAVYEQYF	TGTGCCTGGAGAAATAAGAGACTAGCGGTCTACGAGCAGTACTTC
TRBD2	-	TRBV11-2	TRBJ2-2	CASSLSGGYTGELFF	TGTGCCAGCAGCCTATCCGGGGGGTACACCGGGGAGCTGTTTTTT
TRBD2	-	TRBV19	TRBJ2-5	CATRAGGRETQYF	TGTGCCACCCGAGCGGGAGGACGAGAGACCCAGTACTTC
-	-	TRBV29-1	TRBJ1-1	CSVERQGPRNTEAFF	TGCAGCGTTGAACGTCAGGGCCCTAGAAACACTGAAGCTTTCTTT
TRBD1	-	TRBV11-1	TRBJ2-7	CASSSGQGPYEQYF	TGTGCCAGCAGCTCCGGACAGGGTCCCTACGAGCAGTACTTC
-	-	TRBV18	TRBJ1-5	CASSPPSRVPNQPQHF	TGTGCCAGCTCACCACCGTCCAGGGTCCCCAATCAGCCCCAGCATTTT
TRBD2	-	TRBV27	TRBJ2-3	CASSRLAGGSDTQYF	TGTGCCAGCAGCCGACTAGCGGGAGGGTCAGATACGCAGTATTTT
TRBD1	-	TRBV19	TRBJ1-5	CASQDRNNQPQHF	TGTGCCAGTCAGGACAGGAACAATCAGCCCCAGCATTTT
-	-	TRBV27	TRBJ2-2	CASRTAWNTGELFF	TGTGCCAGCAGGACAGCGTGGAACACCGGGGAGCTGTTTTTT
-	-	TRBV5-1	TRBJ2-1	CASSLGAGGLDNEQFF	TGCGCCAGCAGCTTGGGGGCGGGCGGGCTAGACAATGAGCAGTTCTTC
TRBD2	-	TRBV7-2	TRBJ2-5	CASSYTGGSVETQYF	TGTGCCAGCAGCTATACGGGCGGGAGTGTGGAGACCCAGTACTTC
TRBD2	-	TRBV19	TRBJ2-1	CASKLTSGRNEQFF	TGTGCCAGTAAGCTGACTAGCGGGAGAAATGAGCAGTTCTTC
TRBD1	-	TRBV10-2	TRBJ2-2	CASSQGVDSVHTGELFF	TGCGCCAGTTCCCAGGGGGTGGACAGCGTGCACACCGGGGAGCTGTTTTTT
TRBD2	-	TRBV27	TRBJ2-1	CASSLHRGLAGVGQFF	TGTGCCAGCAGTCTACATCGCGGACTAGCGGGAGTCGGGCAGTTCTTC
-	-	TRBV20-1	TRBJ1-1	CSAIGVTEAFF	TGCAGTGCTATCGGGGTCACTGAAGCTTTCTTT
-	-	TRBV23-1	TRBJ2-5	CASSTPRERNQETQYF	TGCGCCAGCAGTACCCCCCGGGAAAGGAACCAAGAGACCCAGTACTTC
-	-	TRBV6-7	TRBJ2-1	CASSHPWGGEQFF	TGTGCCAGCAGTCACCCGTGGGGAGGTGAGCAGTTCTTC
-	-	TRBV2	TRBJ1-2	CASSEVRGYTF	TGTGCCAGCAGTGAAGTGCGAGGCTACACCTTC
-	-	TRBV7-2	TRBJ1-1	CASSPNWNTEAFF	TGTGCCAGCAGCCCCAACTGGAACACTGAAGCTTTCTTT